This T cell receptor (beta chain) was found in a study of identical twins. Whole-study findings and limits: Memory repertoires showed no such pattern, whereas abundant cord blood beta clonotypes carried fewer insertions.

With respect to this clonotype: Its antigen is not known. One base away lies a much larger clone, so this may be a sequencing read error.

Germline V gene lookup returns CDR1 LGHDT and CDR2 YNNKEL (reference sequence). The CDR3 contains 14 residues. V shed 3 bases and J shed 4 bases, with 9 bases lying between them. TCRdb fed the 5' RACE reads into MiXCR, producing one record per CDR3 protein. Of hundreds of thousands of distinct CDR3 sequences in the sample, about 9.4% were seen once. This sample also belongs to another study, concerning yellow fever vaccine responses in identical twins.

The sequence derives from a young woman in good health. The specimen was PBMCs. The J gene is TRBJ2-2, the V gene TRBV3-1, with D perhaps matching TRBD2 (6 bases). CDR3 bases: TGTGCCAGCAGCCACGCGGGGCCCACCGGGGAGCTGTTTTTT. Protein sequence: CASSHAGPTGELFF.